This T cell receptor (beta chain) was retrieved from a study of T cells expressing NK-cell markers. Study findings and constraints: Similarly, these clonotypes led the CD3+CD56-NKG2C+ fraction as well in a handful of donors. As a fraction of CD8+ T cells, dominant NKG2C+ clonotypes reached roughly 1.0-7.5% in over 5 donors.

TCRdb reprocessed the 5' RACE reads; each CDR3 protein has one entry and no DNA is given. This table holds roughly 300,000 distinct CDR3 sequences. As to this clonotype: As yet, its antigen is unknown.

The CDR3 extends over 13 amino acids. CDR1 is GTSNPN, CDR2 SVGIG, per germline (reference sequence). The source of this sequence is a woman aged 18 to 69 in good health. The chain recombines TRBV30 with TRBJ1-1; TCRdb's D call, TRBD1, is unchecked because there is no DNA. Sequenced material: blood T cells: a sorted CD56 or NKG2C T cell subset, CD4+ or CD8+ T cells, or bulk PBMC T cells (not recorded which). The CDR3 region is CAGSKAGDTEAFF.